These 32 T cell receptor beta chains originate from one sample sequenced in a study of T cell responses to AZD1222 COVID-19 vaccine (dated by TCRdb to 2020 to 2022). In light of the paper, this sample's time point label describes: baseline before first vaccination. In the paper's terms, the treatment or condition label means: meningococcal conjugate vaccine given as trial control. Library construction relied on the immunoSEQ multiplex PCR assay. TCRdb's version of the immuneACCESS table is confined to in-frame rearrangements and falls short of the full clone set. An unresolved V gene accounts for under half of the shortfall where checked; the remainder is of unknown origin. The sample profile shows tens of thousands of clones; 91% of them were found once. The top ten clones comprise less than 5.5% of the sample. Sequences were derived from peripheral blood, sampled on day 0 of MenACWY control vaccination. All receptors derive from an adult in good health.

Here the CDR3 DNA reads TGTGCCAGCAGTGAGCCCGGCGGGGGTATTGGCCTGAGAGAGCAGTTCTTC. This codes for CASSEPGGGIGLREQFF. This rearrangement joins TRBV6-1 to TRBJ2-1; the match to TRBD2 covers 7 bases. The CDR3 is made up of 17 amino acids. V shed 3 bases, J shed 10 bases, and the junction held 18 bases outside the gene matches. Per the germline V gene, CDR1 is MNHNS and CDR2 is SASEGT.

This chain joins TRBV28 and TRBJ2-7; 7 bases are shared with TRBD1. From germline, CDR1 is MDHEN and CDR2 SYDVKM. V lost 2 bases, J lost 4 bases, and 8 bases stayed unmatched. The CDR3 is made up of 15 amino acids. CDR3 loop: CASSLVATGLYEQYF. CDR3 sequence (DNA): TGTGCCAGCAGTTTAGTCGCGACAGGGTTATACGAGCAGTACTTC. The variable domain in full, with the rest retrieved from reference TRBV28 and TRBJ2-7, is DVKVTQSSRYLVKRTGEKVFLECVQDMDHENMFWYRQDPGLGLRLIYFSYDVKMKEKGDIPEGYSVSREKKERFSLILESASTNQTSMYLCASSLVATGLYEQYFGPGTRLTVT.

This chain uses TRBV24-1 with TRBJ1-2; D gene ambiguous. The CDR3 loop spans 12 amino acids. CDR1 is KGHDR and CDR2 is SFDVKD in the germline V gene. The germline V and J ends were trimmed by 3 bases and 8 bases, with 9 bases remaining between them. In DNA, the CDR3 is TGTGCCACCAGTGATGGTCGGAGAGGCTACACCTTC. It encodes CATSDGRRGYTF.

In this sample, this clone turned up once. This chain links TRBV19 with TRBJ2-6; 12 bases agree with TRBD1. This CDR3 spans 18 amino acids. Trimming took 7 bases from V and 0 from J; bases not matched to a gene: 7. Germline assignment: CDR1 LNHDA and CDR2 SQIVND (reference sequence). The CDR3 spells CASKAGTGGFSGANVLTF. CDR3 nucleotides: TGTGCCAGTAAAGCCGGGACAGGGGGCTTCTCTGGGGCCAACGTCCTGACTTTC. Full variable domain (missing parts from reference TRBV19 and TRBJ2-6): DGGITQSPKYLFRKEGQNVTLSCEQNLNHDAMYWYRQDPGQGLRLIYYSQIVNDFQKGDIAEGYSVSREKKESFPLTVTSAQKNPTAFYLCASKAGTGGFSGANVLTFGAGSRLTVL.

The CDR3 here is CASSVGRGNNEKLFF. In DNA, the CDR3 is TGTGCCAGCAGCGTTGGGCGGGGGAATAATGAAAAACTGTTTTTT. V gene TRBV6-5 combines with J gene TRBJ1-4, with D possibly TRBD1 on 5 matching bases. The CDR3 sequence is 15 residues long. Trimming left V 6 bases short and J 4 bases short, with 15 bases between. Per germline, CDR1 MNHEY and CDR2 SVGAGI.

The chain recombines TRBV5-5 with TRBJ1-2; D gene uncertain. CDR1 and CDR2 (germline): SGHKS, YYEKEE (reference sequence). This CDR3 has 16 amino acids. V gave up 0 bases and J gave up 0 bases, with 12 bases separating them. The CDR3 sequence: CASSLEAWEANYGYTF. CDR3 bases: TGTGCCAGCAGCTTGGAGGCCTGGGAAGCTAACTATGGCTACACCTTC.

This chain joins TRBV7-8 and TRBJ2-3; TRBD1 agrees at 8 bases. Germline V CDR1 and CDR2: SGHVS, FQNEAQ. This CDR3 has 15 amino acids. V lost 5 bases to trimming and J lost 4 bases; unmatched junction nucleotides: 8. In nucleotides, the CDR3 is TGTGCCAGCAGCGTTAGACCGGACAGGGCAGATACGCAGTATTTT. Amino acids: CASSVRPDRADTQYF.

This clone was seen only once. The chain combines TRBV7-2 with TRBJ1-5; 7 positions match TRBD1. Germline CDR1 is SGHTA and CDR2 is FQGNSA. J gave up 3 bases and V 5 bases, and 10 bases lay outside the gene matches. This CDR3 region has 16 residues. CDR3 in DNA: TGTGCCAGCAGCCGGGAGGGGGCAGGCAACAATCAGCCCCAGCATTTT. It specifies CASSREGAGNNQPQHF.

The chain recombines TRBV7-3 with TRBJ1-1; weak D call: TRBD1 (5 bases). The length of the CDR3 is 15 residues. V lost 4 bases and J 1 base, leaving 13 bases between the germline ends. Germline CDR1 is SGHTA and CDR2 is FQGTGA. This chain's CDR3 is CASSSTPGPNTEAFF. In DNA, the CDR3 is TGTGCCAGCAGCTCTACTCCGGGACCGAACACTGAAGCTTTCTTT.

The chain recombines TRBV5-1 with TRBJ2-2; possibly TRBD1 for D (6 bases). Trimming shortened V by 6 bases and J by 6 bases, and 18 bases separated the two germline ends. Looked up from germline, CDR1 is SGHRS and CDR2 is YFSETQ. The CDR3 loop spans 15 amino acids. The CDR3 DNA is TGCGCCAGCACCGTAGCTGCAGGGGACCCCGGGGAGCTGTTTTTT. As protein: CASTVAAGDPGELFF.

The chain has TRBV2 and TRBJ1-2; unclear D gene. The CDR3 is made up of 14 amino acids. V lost 2 bases, J lost 2 bases, and 9 bases lay in between. Germline V gene lookup returns CDR1 SNHLY and CDR2 FYNNEI. CDR3 region: CASSEQVTNYGYTF. Written as DNA, the CDR3 is TGTGCCAGCAGTGAACAAGTTACCAACTATGGCTACACCTTC.

The genes are TRBV19 and TRBJ2-5; either TRBD1 or TRBD2 may fit D (5 bases each). Trimming removed 10 bases at V and 4 bases at J, with 16 bases between. Germline CDR1 and CDR2: LNHDA and SQIVND (reference sequence). CDR3 length equals 13 residues. The CDR3 coding sequence is TGTGCCACTCGTGAGGGGTGGTCAGAGACCCAGTACTTC. This codes for CATREGWSETQYF.

Only one count was recorded for this clone. The CDR3 region is CASSGGQPNEKLFF. The CDR3 nucleotides are TGCGCCAGCAGCGGGGGACAGCCTAATGAAAAACTGTTTTTT. V and J are TRBV5-1 and TRBJ1-4, with 7 nucleotides matching TRBD1. Per germline, CDR1 SGHRS and CDR2 YFSETQ. The CDR3 runs 14 residues. After removal of 4 bases from V and 3 bases from J, the junction contained 3 bases not matched to a gene.

This CDR3 is CASLSEPNTGELFF. Written as DNA, the CDR3 is TGTGCCAGCCTTAGCGAGCCGAACACCGGGGAGCTGTTTTTT. V and J are TRBV5-4 and TRBJ2-2; possible D gene TRBD2, 5 bases. V was pared by 7 bases and J by 0 bases, with 10 bases between. The CDR3 totals 14 residues. CDR1 is SGHNT and CDR2 is YYREEE in the germline V gene (reference sequence).

The CDR3 loop reads CASRGGYGYTF. The CDR3 region has the DNA TGTGCCAGCCGCGGTGGGTATGGCTACACCTTC. V usage is TRBV6-5 and J usage is TRBJ1-2, with D uncertain. Germline values: CDR1 MNHEY, CDR2 SVGAGI. CDR3 size: 11 residues. The germline V and J ends were trimmed by 8 bases and 5 bases, with 9 bases remaining between them.

The CDR3 loop reads CASSLFRTGELFF. DNA for the CDR3: TGTGCCAGCAGCTTATTCAGGACCGGGGAGCTGTTTTTT. This chain connects TRBV7-3 to TRBJ2-2; no reliable D call. Per germline, CDR1 SGHTA and CDR2 FQGTGA. Trimming pared 2 bases from V and 5 bases from J, leaving 6 bases between. The CDR3 length is 13 residues.

This clone has a handful of counts. The rearrangement joins TRBV20-1 to TRBJ2-4, with a weak D call TRBD2 (5 bases). Germline CDR1 and CDR2: DFQATT and SNEGSKA (reference sequence). The CDR3 loop spans 11 amino acids. V was clipped by 6 bases and J by 11 bases, with 14 bases between them. CDR3 residues: CSAPTGMVQYF. The CDR3 nucleotides are TGCAGTGCCCCCACGGGGATGGTTCAGTACTTC.

The chain has TRBV2 and TRBJ1-2, with D possibly matching TRBD1 (5 bases). V was cut by 6 bases and J by 2 bases, with 10 bases left in between. Germline lookup yields CDR1 SNHLY and CDR2 FYNNEI. CDR3 size: 13 residues. CDR3 protein: CASSRQINYGYTF. The CDR3 coding sequence is TGTGCCAGCAGCCGACAGATCAACTATGGCTACACCTTC.

The genes are TRBV20-1 and TRBJ2-5, with D perhaps assigned TRBD1 or TRBD2 (5 bases each). The V gene's germline CDR1 is DFQATT and CDR2 SNEGSKA (reference sequence). The CDR3 has 11 amino acids. CDR3 in amino acids: CSGGLGGTQYF. The CDR3 DNA sequence: TGCAGCGGAGGACTTGGGGGGACCCAGTACTTC.

This clone has more than one count but fewer than ten. V usage is TRBV27 and J usage is TRBJ2-5; D remains ambiguous. The germline V gene has CDR1 MNHEY and CDR2 SMNVEV (reference sequence). The CDR3 has 12 residues. V lost 4 bases and J 4 bases, leaving 7 bases between the germline ends. As DNA, the CDR3 is TGTGCCAGCAGTTCGGCGACAGAGACCCAGTACTTC. Translation: CASSSATETQYF.

The chain combines TRBV2 with TRBJ1-3, with D possibly being TRBD1 (5 bases). The CDR3 is 14 residues long. The germline CDR1 and CDR2 sequences are SNHLY and FYNNEI. V dropped 7 bases and J dropped 4 bases, with 14 bases sitting between them. The CDR3: CASMSGLAGNTIYF. The CDR3 coding sequence is TGTGCCAGCATGTCAGGGCTGGCGGGAAACACCATATATTTT.

The chain uses TRBV6-2 or TRBV6-3 and TRBJ1-3; a possible D gene is TRBD1 (6 bases). The CDR3 totals 12 residues. Germline CDR1 reads MNHEY; CDR2 reads SVGEGT. Deletions cut 5 bases from V and 7 bases from J, with 9 bases between. The CDR3 bases are TGTGCCAGCAGTCGCCAGGGGAACACCATATATTTT. As protein: CASSRQGNTIYF.

This chain connects TRBV6-6 to TRBJ2-1; D remains ambiguous. The CDR3 spans 14 residues. CDR1 and CDR2 (germline): MNHNY, SVGAGI (reference sequence). The ends were cut back, 0 bases at V and 9 bases at J, with 12 bases in the middle. The CDR3 DNA sequence: TGTGCCAGCAGTTACTCCAAGTTACTGGGTGAGCAGTTCTTC. This encodes CASSYSKLLGEQFF.

This clone occurred a few times. V and J are TRBV6-5 and TRBJ2-1; the match to TRBD2 covers 8 bases. V was clipped by 5 bases and J by 7 bases; unmatched bases: 7. Germline loops: CDR1 MNHEY, CDR2 SVGAGI. This CDR3 contains 14 residues. The CDR3 DNA reads as TGTGCCAGCAGTAGCGGGGGAAACCTAAATGAGCAGTTCTTC. The encoded protein is CASSSGGNLNEQFF.

The table lists this clone with a count of one. This chain joins TRBV5-5 and TRBJ2-3, with TRBD2 identical over 7 bases. V was clipped by 2 bases and J by 4 bases; unmatched bases: 7. The CDR3 is made up of 15 amino acids. Germline values: CDR1 SGHKS, CDR2 YYEKEE (reference sequence). CDR3 residues: CASSFGSGGSDTQYF. CDR3 coding DNA: TGTGCCAGCAGCTTTGGGTCGGGGGGTTCAGATACGCAGTATTTT.

V usage is TRBV5-1 and J usage is TRBJ2-1; 14 bases fit TRBD2. Germline-derived CDR1 and CDR2 are SGHRS and YFSETQ. The V gene end was trimmed by 0 bases and the J gene end by 6 bases; junction bases not matched to a gene: 5. The CDR3 runs 17 residues. CDR3 in amino acids: CASSLAPGLAGGNEQFF. The CDR3 DNA reads as TGCGCCAGCAGCTTGGCTCCAGGACTAGCGGGAGGCAATGAGCAGTTCTTC.

The J gene is TRBJ1-5, the V gene TRBV24-1; unclear D gene. The CDR3 has 18 amino acids. V dropped 4 bases and J dropped 2 bases, with 20 bases sitting between them. The germline gives CDR1 KGHDR, CDR2 SFDVKD. CDR3 nucleotide sequence: TGTGCCACCAGTGACCCACGGACGGATTTGAAGGGCAATCAGCCCCAGCATTTT. Residues: CATSDPRTDLKGNQPQHF.

This chain joins TRBV11-2 and TRBJ1-2; no firm D call. From germline, CDR1 is SGHAT and CDR2 FQNNGV. The CDR3 consists of 12 residues. Trimming removed 7 bases from V and 8 bases from J, with 14 bases in between. CDR3 bases: TGTGCCAGCAACACACTCTTTGGCGGCTACACCTTC. Its protein product is CASNTLFGGYTF.

This chain joins TRBV7-6 and TRBJ2-3; TRBD1 agrees at 7 bases. The V segment lost 2 bases and the J segment 3 bases; nucleotides outside the gene matches: 5. The germline CDR1 and CDR2 sequences are SGHVS and FNYEAQ. CDR3 size: 15 residues. The CDR3 sequence is CASSLSRGRTDTQYF. CDR3 in DNA: TGTGCCAGCAGCTTATCGAGGGGGCGGACAGATACGCAGTATTTT.

The chain employs TRBV6-5 and TRBJ2-2; 11 nucleotides line up with TRBD2. With V trimmed by 4 bases and J by 3 bases, 4 bases remained unmatched. The CDR3 spans 16 residues. Germline CDR1 and CDR2: MNHEY and SVGAGI. This CDR3 is CASSSLAGGDTGELFF. In nucleotides, the CDR3 is TGTGCCAGCAGTTCCCTAGCGGGAGGCGACACCGGGGAGCTGTTTTTT.

The CDR3 DNA reads TGCAGCGCCAGGGGTCCGAACACTGAAGCTTTCTTT. This translates into CSARGPNTEAFF. V is TRBV29-1 and J is TRBJ1-1, with a weak D call TRBD1 (6 bases). The CDR3 is 12 residues long. Deletions cut 7 bases from V and 1 base from J, with 10 bases between. CDR1 and CDR2 from the germline V gene are SQVTM and ANQGSEA.

V gene TRBV27 combines with J gene TRBJ1-4, with D unclear. Germline CDR1 and CDR2: MNHEY and SMNVEV (reference sequence). Trimming shortened V by 5 bases and J by 9 bases, and 19 bases separated the two germline ends. This CDR3 region has 15 residues. The CDR3 coding sequence is TGTGCCAGCAGTACAACAGCAGCGGGCGAGAAAAAACTGTTTTTT. Protein: CASSTTAAGEKKLFF. Filled out from reference TRBV27 and TRBJ1-4, the complete variable domain reads EAQVTQNPRYLITVTGKKLTVTCSQNMNHEYMSWYRQDPGLGLRQIYYSMNVEVTDKGDVPEGYKVSRKEKRNFPLILESPSPNQTSLYFCASSTTAAGEKKLFFGSGTQLSVL.